This TCR beta chain came from a study of T cells in Graves' hyperthyroidism and ophthalmopathy. This CDR3 is built from 14 residues. V was trimmed by 6 bases and J by 0 bases, leaving 15 bases between them. CDR1 is SQVTM and CDR2 is ANQGSEA in the germline V gene. PBMCs were derived from around 10 ml fresh peripheral blood. Amplification of TCR beta CDR3 regions was performed using RNA transcripts as template. In the first-round RT-PCR of the TCR CDR3, the HTBI primer set was used. TCRdb passed the multiplex PCR reads through MiXCR, listing each CDR3 protein once. The sample consists of fewer than 750,000 distinct CDR3 sequences, about 15% of them appearing once.

The source of this sequence is a woman aged 50 to 60 with Graves' ophthalmopathy. The sequenced sample was blood. The rearrangement uses TRBV29-1 and TRBJ2-7; D is perhaps TRBD1 (6 bases). CDR3 sequence (DNA): TGCAGCGTGCGTCGGACAGCGAGCTCCTACGAGCAGTACTTC. This translates into CSVRRTASSYEQYF.